These 30 T cell receptor beta chains were sequenced from one sample in a study of a mutant IDH1 vaccine in newly diagnosed glioma (dated by TCRdb to about 2021). The sample's time point label, decoded: week 23, last vaccination. A 20-mer mutant IDH1 peptide at 300 micrograms in Montanide made up each vaccine dose, which was injected subcutaneously together with topical imiquimod. The method was the immunoSEQ multiplex PCR assay. TCRdb mirrors the immuneACCESS table, restricted to in-frame sequences. Some clones are absent from its copies; in checked studies, under half trace to an unresolved V gene, and the reason for the others is unknown. For this sample the table gives more than 55,000 clones, of which around 80% were detected only once. The top ten hold roughly 8.8% of the sample. Their recognized antigens are unknown. The specimen was PBMCs, collected from a glioma patient whose treatment included an IDH1 peptide vaccine. These receptors originate from a woman between 35 and 50 years old with glioma. Some clones in this sample may be carry-over from other donors' samples.

The chain is built from TRBV7-9 and TRBJ2-1; 12 bases fit TRBD2. CDR1 and CDR2 from the germline V gene are SEHNR and FQNEAQ (reference sequence). V lost 5 bases and J lost 5; bases outside the gene matches: 7. There are 16 residues in the CDR3. Here the CDR3 reads CASSAGLAGTNNEQFF. The CDR3, as DNA: TGTGCCAGCAGCGCCGGACTAGCGGGGACAAACAATGAGCAGTTCTTC.

The chain uses TRBV9 and TRBJ1-5; no clear D gene. Germline assignment: CDR1 SGDLS and CDR2 YYNGEE. CDR3 length: 15 amino acids. V gave up 0 bases and J gave up 6 bases, with 13 bases separating them. The CDR3 nucleotides are TGTGCCAGCAGCGTAGACGGGTTTCTTCGTCAGCCCCAGCATTTT. Amino acids: CASSVDGFLRQPQHF. Drawing the rest from reference TRBV9 and TRBJ1-5, the complete variable domain is DSGVTQTPKHLITATGQRVTLRCSPRSGDLSVYWYQQSLDQGLQFLIQYYNGEERAKGNILERFSAQQFPDLHSELNLSSLELGDSALYFCASSVDGFLRQPQHFGDGTRLSIL.

The chain has TRBV28 and TRBJ1-2; 7 bases are shared with TRBD1. Germline assignment: CDR1 MDHEN and CDR2 SYDVKM. The CDR3 spans 11 residues. Germline trimming cut 9 bases from V and 4 bases from J; bases unmatched to any gene: 2. CDR3 region: CASQGGYGYTF. For the CDR3, the DNA is TGTGCCAGTCAGGGGGGCTATGGCTACACCTTC.

V gene TRBV6-5 combines with J gene TRBJ2-1, with D perhaps TRBD2 (6 bases). CDR1 is MNHEY and CDR2 is SVGAGI in the germline V gene. The CDR3 sequence is 14 residues long. V lost 0 bases and J lost 6, with 9 bases in between. CDR3 DNA sequence: TGTGCCAGCAGTTACTCGGGACTGTTCAATGAGCAGTTCTTC. As protein: CASSYSGLFNEQFF.

The chain is built from TRBV19 and TRBJ1-2; D possibly corresponds to TRBD1 (6 bases). The CDR3 contains 15 residues. CDR1 is LNHDA and CDR2 is SQIVND in the germline V gene (reference sequence). V was trimmed by 0 bases and J by 2 bases, leaving 10 bases between them. In DNA, the CDR3 is TGTGCCAGTAGTATAGATCTTACAGGGAACTATGGCTACACCTTC. This translates into CASSIDLTGNYGYTF.

The rearrangement uses TRBV30 and TRBJ1-6, with 10 bases fitting TRBD1. The ends lost 3 bases at V and 8 bases at J; junction bases unmatched: 4. This CDR3 spans 14 amino acids. Germline V gives CDR1 GTSNPN, CDR2 SVGIG (reference sequence). The CDR3, as DNA: TGTGCCTGGAGGACAGGGGGCGTGTATTCACCCCTCCACTTT. As protein: CAWRTGGVYSPLHF.

The chain carries TRBV6-6 and TRBJ1-1; D gene ambiguous. CDR1 MNHNY and CDR2 SVGAGI come from the germline V gene (reference sequence). The CDR3 has 12 residues. V lost 7 bases to trimming and J lost 4 bases, with 10 bases between them. CDR3 amino acids: CASKIPGTEAFF. CDR3 coding DNA: TGTGCCAGCAAAATCCCAGGCACTGAAGCTTTCTTT.

The chain carries TRBV7-2 and TRBJ1-1, with D unclear. In germline, CDR1 is SGHTA, CDR2 FQGNSA. V was shortened by 6 bases and J by 5 bases, with 16 bases between the two germline ends. CDR3 size: 14 residues. CDR3 sequence: CASRPASGGTEAFF. The CDR3 DNA sequence: TGTGCCAGCAGGCCCGCCTCCGGAGGGACTGAAGCTTTCTTT.

The rearrangement joins TRBV27 to TRBJ2-5; D uncertain. Trimming stripped 8 bases from V and 0 bases from J, with 13 bases between. Per the germline V gene, CDR1 is MNHEY and CDR2 is SMNVEV (reference sequence). The CDR3 covers 14 residues. The CDR3 DNA sequence: TGTGCCAGCGCACACATCCCGTACCAAGAGACCCAGTACTTC. It codes for CASAHIPYQETQYF.

The gene calls are TRBV6-1 and TRBJ1-2; TRBD1 is a possible D gene (6 bases). Deletions cut 2 bases from V and 8 bases from J, with 12 bases between. CDR3 length: 13 amino acids. Germline V gene lookup returns CDR1 MNHNS and CDR2 SASEGT. The CDR3 here is CASSERRGEGYTF. The CDR3 nucleotides read TGTGCCAGCAGTGAACGCAGGGGTGAGGGCTACACCTTC.

The chain joins TRBV30 to TRBJ1-5; TRBD1 aligns across 12 bases. The CDR3 loop spans 16 amino acids. In germline, CDR1 is GTSNPN, CDR2 SVGIG (reference sequence). V trimming: 5 bases; J trimming: 2 bases; junction bases outside the gene matches: 7. The CDR3 spells CAWGGQGAMGNQPQHF. CDR3 coding DNA: TGTGCCTGGGGGGGACAGGGGGCAATGGGCAATCAGCCCCAGCATTTT.

This clone showed up just once. This chain uses TRBV5-4 with TRBJ1-2; TRBD1 agrees at 8 bases. This CDR3 is built from 13 residues. With 4 bases clipped from V and 8 bases from J, the junction kept 7 bases outside the gene matches. The V gene's germline CDR1 is SGHNT and CDR2 YYREEE (reference sequence). This CDR3 reads CASSADRAVGYTF. In DNA, the CDR3 is TGTGCCAGCAGCGCGGACAGGGCGGTAGGCTACACCTTC.

The gene calls are TRBV7-8 and TRBJ1-2, with a weak D call TRBD1 (5 bases). The ends were cut back, 2 bases at V and 8 bases at J, with 21 bases in the middle. This CDR3 contains 16 residues. Germline loops: CDR1 SGHVS, CDR2 FQNEAQ. The CDR3 sequence is CASSLMDSTAAGGYTF. Written as DNA, the CDR3 is TGTGCCAGCAGCTTAATGGACTCCACCGCGGCAGGGGGCTACACCTTC. Full variable domain (outside the CDR3, taken from reference TRBV7-8 and TRBJ1-2): GAGVSQSPRYKVAKRGQDVALRCDPISGHVSLFWYQQALGQGPEFLTYFQNEAQLDKSGLPSDRFFAERPEGSVSTLKIQRTQQEDSAVYLCASSLMDSTAAGGYTFGSGTRLTVV.

The chain couples TRBV9 to TRBJ1-2; no clear D gene. This CDR3 is built from 15 residues. The V gene's germline CDR1 is SGDLS and CDR2 YYNGEE. V shed 6 bases and J shed 2 bases, with 17 bases lying between them. Here the CDR3 DNA reads TGTGCCAGCAATTCCCCCGGGCAATCGAACTATGGCTACACCTTC. Protein sequence: CASNSPGQSNYGYTF.

The V gene is TRBV15, the J gene TRBJ1-5; 7 bases align to TRBD1. The CDR3 consists of 13 residues. Germline CDR1 and CDR2: LNHNV and YYDKDF (reference sequence). With 8 bases clipped from V and 9 bases from J, the junction kept 10 bases outside the gene matches. DNA for the CDR3: TGTGCCACCGGAGACGCAGGGGGTCTGCCCCAGCATTTT. Its translation is CATGDAGGLPQHF. The whole variable domain, remainder taken from reference TRBV15 and TRBJ1-5, is DAMVIQNPRYQVTQFGKPVTLSCSQTLNHNVMYWYQQKSSQAPKLLFHYYDKDFNNEADTPDNFQSRRPNTSFCFLDIRSPGLGDTAMYLCATGDAGGLPQHFGDGTRLSIL.

The V call is TRBV5-4, the J call TRBJ2-2; 14 positions agree with TRBD2. Trimming at V came to 4 bases and at J to 5 bases, leaving 7 bases not matched to a gene. Germline CDR1 is SGHNT and CDR2 is YYREEE (reference sequence). This CDR3 spans 17 amino acids. The CDR3 sequence is CASSRTSGGYGTGELFF. As DNA, the CDR3 is TGTGCCAGCAGCCGGACTAGCGGGGGGTATGGGACCGGGGAGCTGTTTTTT.

V and J are TRBV18 and TRBJ1-1; maybe TRBD1 (6 bases). Germline V gene lookup returns CDR1 KGHSH and CDR2 LQKENI. This CDR3 is built from 13 residues. V was shortened by 2 bases and J by 10 bases, with 14 bases between the two germline ends. The chain's CDR3 is CASSPGGVPGAFF. CDR3 DNA: TGTGCCAGCTCACCAGGGGGCGTTCCCGGAGCTTTCTTT.

The V gene is TRBV19, the J gene TRBJ2-3; 9 bases align to TRBD2. Per the germline V gene, CDR1 is LNHDA and CDR2 is SQIVND (reference sequence). The CDR3 has 19 residues. V lost 7 bases and J lost 0; bases outside the gene matches: 17. CDR3 loop: CASMSPLAGLTSSTDTQYF. In DNA, the CDR3 is TGTGCCAGTATGTCCCCTCTAGCGGGGCTAACTTCTAGCACAGATACGCAGTATTTT.

The V gene is TRBV11-2, the J gene TRBJ1-1; D remains unclear. This CDR3 spans 15 amino acids. Germline V gene sequence: CDR1 SGHAT, CDR2 FQNNGV. Trimming stripped 2 bases from V and 0 bases from J, with 10 bases between. This CDR3 reads CASSLNSVMNTEAFF. DNA for the CDR3: TGTGCCAGCAGCTTAAACAGTGTGATGAACACTGAAGCTTTCTTT.

This clone was seen a handful of times. The CDR3 reads CASSPISGENTEAFF. The CDR3 bases are TGCGCCAGCAGCCCCATTTCGGGGGAGAACACTGAAGCTTTCTTT. The chain combines TRBV5-1 with TRBJ1-1; a weak D match, TRBD1 (5 bases). Germline V gene lookup returns CDR1 SGHRS and CDR2 YFSETQ. The CDR3 is 15 amino acids. V lost 4 bases, J lost 1 base, and 14 bases lay in between. Full variable domain (remainder filled in from reference TRBV5-1 and TRBJ1-1): KAGVTQTPRYLIKTRGQQVTLSCSPISGHRSVSWYQQTPGQGLQFLFEYFSETQRNKGNFPGRFSGRQFSNSRSEMNVSTLELGDSALYLCASSPISGENTEAFFGQGTRLTVV.

The V gene is TRBV5-1, the J gene TRBJ2-1, with a weak D call TRBD2 (5 bases). The CDR3 contains 15 residues. Germline V CDR1 and CDR2: SGHRS, YFSETQ. Trimming shortened V by 2 bases and J by 3 bases, and 12 bases separated the two germline ends. The CDR3 DNA reads TGCGCCAGCAGCTTAGAACTAGTGCTCTACAATGAGCAGTTCTTC. It encodes CASSLELVLYNEQFF.

V usage is TRBV7-9 and J usage is TRBJ1-2, with D maybe TRBD1 (5 bases). Germline V gene data show CDR1 as SEHNR and CDR2 as FQNEAQ (reference sequence). The CDR3 has 14 amino acids. Trimming stripped 1 base from V and 6 bases from J, with 12 bases between. The CDR3 loop is CASSLEPGTHGYTF. In nucleotides, the CDR3 is TGTGCCAGCAGCTTAGAGCCGGGGACCCATGGCTACACCTTC.

The chain is built from TRBV6-1 and TRBJ2-7, with 11 positions matching TRBD2. Germline trimming cut 2 bases from V and 4 bases from J; bases unmatched to any gene: 4. The CDR3 runs 15 residues. Germline V lookup: CDR1 MNHNS, CDR2 SASEGT. The CDR3 spells CASSETSGGSYEQYF. CDR3 coding DNA: TGTGCCAGCAGTGAAACTAGCGGGGGTAGTTACGAGCAGTACTTC.

The chain couples TRBV5-1 to TRBJ1-1; tentatively, D is TRBD1 (6 bases). V gave up 1 base and J gave up 4 bases, with 17 bases separating them. This CDR3 spans 16 amino acids. Germline V CDR1 and CDR2: SGHRS, YFSETQ. The CDR3 reads CASSLIAAGRGTEAFF. CDR3 DNA sequence: TGCGCCAGCAGCTTGATCGCTGCAGGCAGGGGCACTGAAGCTTTCTTT.

This chain joins TRBV10-2 and TRBJ2-6; D might be TRBD1 or TRBD2, each matching 6 bases. V lost 8 bases to trimming and J lost 0 bases, with 17 bases between them. CDR3 length: 17 residues. Germline V gene lookup returns CDR1 WSHSY and CDR2 SAAADI. The DNA of the CDR3 is TGCGCCAGCGCGATCTCGGGGGCCTACTCTGGGGCCAACGTCCTGACTTTC. It encodes CASAISGAYSGANVLTF.

This chain connects TRBV7-2 to TRBJ1-2, with 10 nucleotides matching TRBD1. The CDR3 is 16 amino acids. V shed 4 bases and J 2 bases; nucleotides not matched to a gene: 7. The V gene's germline CDR1 is SGHTA and CDR2 FQGNSA. The CDR3: CASSSGTGANNYGYTF. In DNA form, the CDR3 reads TGTGCCAGCAGCTCCGGGACAGGGGCCAACAACTATGGCTACACCTTC.

The rearrangement joins TRBV10-2 to TRBJ2-3; 7 bases are shared with TRBD2. V shed 11 bases, J shed 2 bases, and the junction held 1 base outside the gene matches. The CDR3 has 11 amino acids. CDR1 WSHSY and CDR2 SAAADI come from the germline V gene. The CDR3 nucleotides are TGCGCCGCGGGGGTCACAGATACGCAGTATTTT. This gives the protein CAAGVTDTQYF.

The V gene is TRBV11-2, the J gene TRBJ2-7; D gene ambiguous. V lost 0 bases, J lost 7 bases, and 19 bases lay in between. The CDR3 is 16 amino acids. Germline CDR1 is SGHAT and CDR2 is FQNNGV. CDR3 sequence reads: CASSLDTSGAYEEQYF. The DNA for the CDR3 is TGTGCCAGCAGCTTAGATACCTCCGGCGCCTACGAAGAGCAGTACTTC.

This clone was recorded a few times. The CDR3 nucleotides read TGCAGCGTCCGTATGAACACCGGGGAGCTGTTTTTT. It is translated as CSVRMNTGELFF. This chain connects TRBV29-1 to TRBJ2-2; D remains unclear. This CDR3 region has 12 residues. Germline CDR1 SQVTM, CDR2 ANQGSEA. V dropped 6 bases and J dropped 1 base, with 6 bases sitting between them.

This clone has only one observation. The V call is TRBV27, the J call TRBJ1-1; D call uncertain. Germline V lookup: CDR1 MNHEY, CDR2 SMNVEV (reference sequence). Trimming cost V 2 bases and J 5 bases, with 12 bases left between them. The CDR3 is made up of 14 amino acids. The CDR3 spells CASSLMWGGTEAFF. CDR3 sequence (DNA): TGTGCCAGCAGTTTAATGTGGGGAGGGACTGAAGCTTTCTTT.